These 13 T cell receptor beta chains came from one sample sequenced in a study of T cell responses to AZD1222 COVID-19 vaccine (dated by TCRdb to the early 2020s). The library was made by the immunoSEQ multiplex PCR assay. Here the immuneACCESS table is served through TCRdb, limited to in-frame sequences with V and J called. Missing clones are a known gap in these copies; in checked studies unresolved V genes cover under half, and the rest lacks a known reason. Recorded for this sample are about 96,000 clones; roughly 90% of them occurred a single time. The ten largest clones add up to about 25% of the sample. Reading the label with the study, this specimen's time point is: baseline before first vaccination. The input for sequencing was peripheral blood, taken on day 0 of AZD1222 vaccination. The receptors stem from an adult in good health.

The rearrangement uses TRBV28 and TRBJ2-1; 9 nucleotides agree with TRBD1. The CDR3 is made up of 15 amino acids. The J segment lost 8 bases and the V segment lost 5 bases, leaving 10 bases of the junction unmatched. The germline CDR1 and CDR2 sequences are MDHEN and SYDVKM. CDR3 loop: CASSSTTTGGDEQFF. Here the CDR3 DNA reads TGTGCCAGCAGTAGTACTACGACAGGGGGTGATGAGCAGTTCTTC.

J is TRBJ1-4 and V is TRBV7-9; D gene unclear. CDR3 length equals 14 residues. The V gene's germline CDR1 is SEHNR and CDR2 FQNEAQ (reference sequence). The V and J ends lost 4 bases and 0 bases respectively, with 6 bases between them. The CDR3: CASSSSATNEKLFF. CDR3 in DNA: TGTGCCAGCAGCTCGAGTGCAACTAATGAAAAACTGTTTTTT.

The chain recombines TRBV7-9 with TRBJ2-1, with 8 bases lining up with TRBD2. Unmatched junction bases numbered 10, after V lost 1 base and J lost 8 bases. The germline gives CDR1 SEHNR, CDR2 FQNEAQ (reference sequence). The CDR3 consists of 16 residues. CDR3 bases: TGTGCCAGCAGCTTAGTTCCGACTAGCGTTGTGCATGAGCAGTTCTTC. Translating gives CASSLVPTSVVHEQFF.

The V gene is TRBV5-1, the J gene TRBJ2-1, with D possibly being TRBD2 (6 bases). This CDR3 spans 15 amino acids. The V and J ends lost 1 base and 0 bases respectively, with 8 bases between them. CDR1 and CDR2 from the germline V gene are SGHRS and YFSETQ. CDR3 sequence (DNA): TGCGCCAGCAGCTTGCCCGGGAGCTCCTACAATGAGCAGTTCTTC. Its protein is CASSLPGSSYNEQFF.

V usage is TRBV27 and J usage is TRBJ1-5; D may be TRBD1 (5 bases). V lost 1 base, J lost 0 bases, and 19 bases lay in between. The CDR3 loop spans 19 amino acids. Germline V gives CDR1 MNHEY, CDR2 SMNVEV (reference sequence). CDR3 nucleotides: TGTGCCAGCAGTTTATACCCCCCGGTTTCGGACACTAGCAATCAGCCCCAGCATTTT. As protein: CASSLYPPVSDTSNQPQHF.

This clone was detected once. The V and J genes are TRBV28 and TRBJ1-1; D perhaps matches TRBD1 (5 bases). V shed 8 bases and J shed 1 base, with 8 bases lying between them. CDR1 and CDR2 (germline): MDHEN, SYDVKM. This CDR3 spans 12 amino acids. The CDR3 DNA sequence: TGTGCCAGCGGAACAGGGAACACTGAAGCTTTCTTT. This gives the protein CASGTGNTEAFF.

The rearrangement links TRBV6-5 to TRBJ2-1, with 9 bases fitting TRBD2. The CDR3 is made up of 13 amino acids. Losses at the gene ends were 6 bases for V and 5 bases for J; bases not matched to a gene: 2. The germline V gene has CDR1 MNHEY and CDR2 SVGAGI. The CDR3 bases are TGTGCCAGCAGGACTAGCGGAGACAATGAGCAGTTCTTC. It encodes CASRTSGDNEQFF.

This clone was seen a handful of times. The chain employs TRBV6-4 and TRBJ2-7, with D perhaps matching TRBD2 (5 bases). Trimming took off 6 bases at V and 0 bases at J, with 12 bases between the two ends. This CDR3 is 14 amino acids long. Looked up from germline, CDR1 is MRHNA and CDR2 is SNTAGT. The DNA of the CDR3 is TGTGCCAGCAGATCGGAAGAGGGCTCCTACGAGCAGTACTTC. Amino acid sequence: CASRSEEGSYEQYF.

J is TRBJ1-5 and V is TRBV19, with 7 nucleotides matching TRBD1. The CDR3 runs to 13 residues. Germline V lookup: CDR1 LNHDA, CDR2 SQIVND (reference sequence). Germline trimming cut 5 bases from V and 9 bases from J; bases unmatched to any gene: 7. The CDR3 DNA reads TGTGCCAGTAGTCCGGGACAGACCGGGCCCCAGCATTTT. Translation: CASSPGQTGPQHF.

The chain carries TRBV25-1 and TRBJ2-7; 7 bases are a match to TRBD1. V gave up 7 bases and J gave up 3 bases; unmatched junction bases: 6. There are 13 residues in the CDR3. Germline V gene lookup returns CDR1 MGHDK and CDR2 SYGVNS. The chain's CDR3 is CASTSAGGYEQYF. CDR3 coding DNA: TGTGCCAGCACTTCGGCAGGGGGCTACGAGCAGTACTTC.

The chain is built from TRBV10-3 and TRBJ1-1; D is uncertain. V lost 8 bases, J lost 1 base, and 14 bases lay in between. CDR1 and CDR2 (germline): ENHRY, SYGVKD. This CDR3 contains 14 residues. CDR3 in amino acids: CAIREKEENTEAFF. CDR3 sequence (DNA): TGTGCCATCCGCGAAAAAGAGGAGAACACTGAAGCTTTCTTT.

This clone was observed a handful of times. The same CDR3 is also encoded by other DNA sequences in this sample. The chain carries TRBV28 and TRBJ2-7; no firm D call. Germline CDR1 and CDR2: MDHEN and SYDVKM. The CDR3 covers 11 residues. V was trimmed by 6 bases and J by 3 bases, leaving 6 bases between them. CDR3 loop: CASSLNYEQYF. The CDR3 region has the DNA TGTGCCAGCAGCCTCAACTACGAGCAGTACTTC.

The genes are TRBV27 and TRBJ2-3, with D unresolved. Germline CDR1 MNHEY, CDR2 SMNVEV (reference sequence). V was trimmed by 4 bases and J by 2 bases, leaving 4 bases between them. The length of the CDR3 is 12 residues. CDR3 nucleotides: TGTGCCAGCAGTTCATTCACAGATACGCAGTATTTT. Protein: CASSSFTDTQYF.